This TCR beta chain came from a study of blood T cell repertoires in COVID-19. Study overall: There were acute and convalescent COVID-19 samples, and they came from the United States, Italy and Spain. Nucleic acid was either cDNA or gDNA, and it came from T cells, B-cell-depleted T cells, or PBMCs.

In the study's own analysis: Cell counts per sample came from amplifying reference gene primers. Clones were sequenced by immunoSEQ multiplex PCR, and TCRdb holds only the in-frame ones, with some missing. For V, J and clone size, that table is used; D and trimming come from the DNA. The data show 120,000 or so clones, with about 88% seen just once and about 1% held by the top ten. Germline CDR1 LNHDA, CDR2 SQIVND (reference sequence). The CDR3 totals 13 residues. V was pared by 5 bases and J by 3 bases, with 11 bases between. This sequence joins TRBV19 and TRBJ2-7, with D possibly being TRBD1 (5 bases). This clonotype was sampled from a woman older than 75 with acute or convalescent COVID-19. The sample consisted of peripheral blood. The CDR3 DNA is TGTGCCAGTAGTGTTGGGGCCAACTACGAGCAGTACTTC. As protein: CASSVGANYEQYF. Filled out from reference TRBV19 and TRBJ2-7, the complete variable domain reads DGGITQSPKYLFRKEGQNVTLSCEQNLNHDAMYWYRQDPGQGLRLIYYSQIVNDFQKGDIAEGYSVSREKKESFPLTVTSAQKNPTAFYLCASSVGANYEQYFGPGTRLTVT.